Below are 6 T cell receptor beta chains sequenced from a single sample in a study of blood T cell repertoires in COVID-19. Only in-frame clones appear in the TCRdb table, and some are missing; sequencing was by immunoSEQ multiplex PCR. The profile shows 110,000 or so clones, 70% to 90% of them singletons. The specimen was peripheral blood. The receptors stem from a man aged 35-49 years with acute or convalescent COVID-19.

The chain joins TRBV5-1 to TRBJ1-2; 9 bases align to TRBD1. The CDR3 runs to 17 residues. Germline assignment: CDR1 SGHRS and CDR2 YFSETQ. Trimming cost V 0 bases and J 5 bases; bases outside gene matches: 11. CDR3 sequence (DNA): TGCGCCAGCAGCTTGGTGTTCGGGGGACAGGGAAGTTATGGCTACACCTTC. Its protein product is CASSLVFGGQGSYGYTF.

The chain carries TRBV3-1 (or the pseudogene TRBV3-2) and TRBJ2-5; TRBD2 matches 9 bases. The CDR3 totals 16 residues. V shed 4 bases, J shed 4 bases, and the junction held 10 bases outside the gene matches. Germline V CDR1 and CDR2: LGHDT, YNNKEL (reference sequence). Here the CDR3 reads CASSPRLGGGAETQYF. As DNA, the CDR3 is TGTGCCAGCAGCCCGAGACTAGGCGGGGGGGCAGAGACCCAGTACTTC.

This clone appeared once. The V and J genes are TRBV6-5 and TRBJ1-1, with TRBD1 as a possible D gene (6 bases). Germline lookup yields CDR1 MNHEY and CDR2 SVGAGI. V was shortened by 5 bases and J by 5 bases, with 12 bases between the two germline ends. CDR3 size: 13 residues. As DNA, the CDR3 is TGTGCCAGCAGTAATCCACAGGGTACTGAAGCTTTCTTT. As protein: CASSNPQGTEAFF.

This clone was picked up one time. The V gene is TRBV29-1, the J gene TRBJ1-2; 10 bases map to TRBD1. The CDR3 has 15 residues. The trim removed 0 bases at V and 2 bases at J, leaving 3 bases unmatched. The germline V gene encodes CDR1 SQVTM and CDR2 ANQGSEA. Here the CDR3 DNA reads TGCAGCGTTGAAGATCTGGACAGGGGGAACTATGGCTACACCTTC. Translated: CSVEDLDRGNYGYTF.

This chain uses TRBV9 with TRBJ2-1; D possibly corresponds to TRBD2 (5 bases). Germline V gene lookup returns CDR1 SGDLS and CDR2 YYNGEE. The CDR3 runs 15 residues. Trimming left V 3 bases short and J 7 bases short, with 17 bases between. The CDR3 reads CASSEALEGWNEQFF. The CDR3 coding sequence is TGTGCCAGCAGCGAGGCCCTTGAGGGCTGGAATGAGCAGTTCTTC.

V usage is TRBV6-5 and J usage is TRBJ1-6; D is unresolved. Trimming stripped 6 bases from V and 6 bases from J, with 6 bases between. In germline, CDR1 is MNHEY, CDR2 SVGAGI. The CDR3 sequence is 12 residues long. Here the CDR3 reads CASRGSNSPLHF. The DNA for the CDR3 is TGTGCCAGCAGGGGGAGTAATTCACCCCTCCACTTT.